This T cell receptor beta chain was obtained from a study of a mutant IDH1 vaccine in newly diagnosed glioma (TCRdb year 2021). Some background on the complete study: Patients received eight vaccinations in weeks 1, 3, 5, 7, 11, 15, 19 and 23, corresponding to visits V03 through V10. In the chemotherapy-containing groups, vaccination started alongside temozolomide cycles, whereas in patients who had radiotherapy alone it started 4-6 weeks after radiotherapy. Of the roughly 31 treated patients, approximately 62% were male and about 40% were female, and the mean age was around 40 years. Prior to enrollment, patients had been given standard therapy consisting of radiotherapy alone, temozolomide alone, or radiochemotherapy with temozolomide, with the combination given to most patients. Six visits were used for peripheral blood collection: V03 (baseline), V05, V07, V10, V12 and V13. Longitudinal TCRB deep sequencing was done for 25 treated patients, wherever samples were available for exploratory analyses.

The paper as a whole reports these results and caveats: The authors stated that sample limitations prevented analyses of patient blood samples from being reproduced. Immune responses induced by the vaccine were seen in approximately 93% of patients across multiple MHC alleles. Availability determined which PBMC samples were chosen for TCRB deep sequencing. Pseudoprogression seemed to be unrelated to changes in the top peripheral T cell clonotypes found by TCRB sequencing.

The germline V end is reduced by 8 bases and the J end by 4 bases; junction bases left unmatched: 8. In the germline V gene, CDR1 corresponds to SNHLY and CDR2 to FYNNEI. The CDR3 runs 14 amino acids, cysteine and phenylalanine included. Solely the CDR3 DNA is kept, with 42 bases framed from the first base. Libraries were built with the immunoSEQ multiplex PCR assay. The hsTCRB Kit was used according to the manufacturer's protocol to amplify rearranged TCR beta chain sequences. Sequencing of TCRB libraries was carried out on an Illumina MiSeq. As for the original processing: The proprietary platform of the kit vendor was used for demultiplexing, trimming and gene mapping. Not all clones reach the TCRdb copy of this immuneACCESS table, which keeps in-frame sequences only. Checked studies attribute under half of the gap to unresolved V genes and leave the rest unexplained. The DNA was the basis for D and trimming; V, J and clone size are from that table. In this sample the table shows 60,000 to 100,000 clones, 85% to 90% of which occur a single time. In total, the top ten clones hold around 0.77% of the sample.

To note about this clone: The antigen it recognizes is unknown. No base-level quality is on record; no much larger clone is a single base apart.

The time point label corresponds to: week 23, last vaccination. A 20-mer mutant IDH1 peptide at 300 micrograms in Montanide made up each vaccine dose, which was injected subcutaneously together with topical imiquimod. All donors had newly diagnosed IDH1-mutant astrocytomas of WHO grade 3 or 4 that showed loss of nuclear ATRX. The samples were drawn from NOA16, a multicentre, single-arm, open-label phase I trial in Germany that tested a mutant IDH1 peptide vaccine in humans for the first time. The DNeasy Blood and Tissue Kit was used to extract genomic DNA from EDTA blood for TCRB sequencing. Here the chain combines TRBV2 and TRBJ1-1; a stretch of 9 junction bases matches TRBD1. Sequenced material: PBMCs, taken from a glioma patient whose treatment included an IDH1 peptide vaccine. This receptor was taken from a woman between 45 and 60 years old with glioma. The DNA sequence is given as TGTGCCAGCCGGGACAGGGTAATGGGCACTGAAGCTTTCTTT. This codes for CASRDRVMGTEAFF.